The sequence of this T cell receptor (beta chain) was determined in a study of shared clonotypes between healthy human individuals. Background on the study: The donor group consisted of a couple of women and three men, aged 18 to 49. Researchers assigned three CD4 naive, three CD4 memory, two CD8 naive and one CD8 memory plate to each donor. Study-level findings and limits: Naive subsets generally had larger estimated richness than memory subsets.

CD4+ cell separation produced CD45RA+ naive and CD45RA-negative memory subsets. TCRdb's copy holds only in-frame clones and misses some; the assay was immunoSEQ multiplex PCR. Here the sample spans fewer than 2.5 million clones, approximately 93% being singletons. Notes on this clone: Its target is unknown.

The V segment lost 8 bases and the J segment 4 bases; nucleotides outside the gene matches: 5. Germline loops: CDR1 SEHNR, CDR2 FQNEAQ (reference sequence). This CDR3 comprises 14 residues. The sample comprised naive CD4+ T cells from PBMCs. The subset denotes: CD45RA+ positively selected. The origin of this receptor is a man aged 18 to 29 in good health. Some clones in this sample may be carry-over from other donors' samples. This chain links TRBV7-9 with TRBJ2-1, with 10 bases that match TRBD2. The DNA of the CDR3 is TGTGCCAGCGCAACTAGCGGGACTTACAATGAGCAGTTCTTC. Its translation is CASATSGTYNEQFF.